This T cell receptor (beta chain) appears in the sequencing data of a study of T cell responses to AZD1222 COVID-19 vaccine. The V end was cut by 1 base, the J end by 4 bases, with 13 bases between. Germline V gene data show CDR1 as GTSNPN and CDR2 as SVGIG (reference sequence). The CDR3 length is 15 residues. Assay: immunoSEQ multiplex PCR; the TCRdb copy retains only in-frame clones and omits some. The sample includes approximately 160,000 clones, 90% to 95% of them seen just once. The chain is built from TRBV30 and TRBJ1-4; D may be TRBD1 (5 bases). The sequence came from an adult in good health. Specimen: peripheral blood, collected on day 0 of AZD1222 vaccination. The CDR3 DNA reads TGTGCCTGGAGTGCCCCCGGGACGGGTAATGAAAAACTGTTTTTT. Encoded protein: CAWSAPGTGNEKLFF.